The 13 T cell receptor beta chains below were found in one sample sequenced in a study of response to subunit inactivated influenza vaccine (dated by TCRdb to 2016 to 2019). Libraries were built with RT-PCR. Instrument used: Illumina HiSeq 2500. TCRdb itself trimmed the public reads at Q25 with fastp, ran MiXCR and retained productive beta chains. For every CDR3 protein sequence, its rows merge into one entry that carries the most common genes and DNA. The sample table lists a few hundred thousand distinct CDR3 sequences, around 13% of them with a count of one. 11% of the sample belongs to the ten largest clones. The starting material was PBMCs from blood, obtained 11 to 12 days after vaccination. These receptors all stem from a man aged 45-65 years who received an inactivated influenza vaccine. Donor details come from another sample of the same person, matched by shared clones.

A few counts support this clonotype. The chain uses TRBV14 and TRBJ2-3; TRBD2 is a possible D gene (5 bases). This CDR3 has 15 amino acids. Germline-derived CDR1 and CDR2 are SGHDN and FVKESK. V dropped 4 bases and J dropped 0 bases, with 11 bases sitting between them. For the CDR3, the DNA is TGTGCCAGCAGCCCTGGACTGTTTAGCACAGATACGCAGTATTTT. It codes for CASSPGLFSTDTQYF.

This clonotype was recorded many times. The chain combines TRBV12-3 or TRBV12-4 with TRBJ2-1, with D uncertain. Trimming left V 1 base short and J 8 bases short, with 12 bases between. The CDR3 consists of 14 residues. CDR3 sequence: CASSLVHPGDEQFF. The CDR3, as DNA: TGTGCCAGCAGTTTAGTACATCCGGGCGATGAGCAGTTCTTC.

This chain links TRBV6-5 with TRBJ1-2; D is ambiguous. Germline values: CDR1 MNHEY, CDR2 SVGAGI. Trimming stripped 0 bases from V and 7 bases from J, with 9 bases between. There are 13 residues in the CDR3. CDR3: CASSYSSPVGYTF. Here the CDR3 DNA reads TGTGCCAGCAGTTACTCGAGCCCGGTTGGCTACACCTTC.

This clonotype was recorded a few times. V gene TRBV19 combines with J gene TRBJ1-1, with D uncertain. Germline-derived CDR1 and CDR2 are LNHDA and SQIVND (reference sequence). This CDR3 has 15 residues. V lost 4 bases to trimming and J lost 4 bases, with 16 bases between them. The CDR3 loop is CASSTRLLRGTEAFF. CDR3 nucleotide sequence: TGTGCCAGTAGTACCCGACTCCTTCGGGGCACTGAAGCTTTCTTT.

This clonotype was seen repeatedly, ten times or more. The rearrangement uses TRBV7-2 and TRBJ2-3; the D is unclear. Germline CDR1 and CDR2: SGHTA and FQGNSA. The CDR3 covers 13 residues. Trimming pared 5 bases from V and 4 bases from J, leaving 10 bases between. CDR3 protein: CASSQELADTQYF. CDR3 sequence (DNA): TGTGCCAGCAGCCAAGAGTTGGCAGATACGCAGTATTTT. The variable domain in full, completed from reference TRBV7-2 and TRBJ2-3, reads GAGVSQSPSNKVTEKGKDVELRCDPISGHTALYWYRQSLGQGLEFLIYFQGNSAPDKSGLPSDRFSAERTGGSVSTLTIQRTQQEDSAVYLCASSQELADTQYFGPGTRLTVL.

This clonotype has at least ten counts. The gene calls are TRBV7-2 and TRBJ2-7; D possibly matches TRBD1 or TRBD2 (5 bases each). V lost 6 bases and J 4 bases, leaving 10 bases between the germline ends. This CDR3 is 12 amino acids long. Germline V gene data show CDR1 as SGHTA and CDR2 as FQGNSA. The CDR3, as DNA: TGTGCCAGCAGTTTGGGGGAGTACGAGCAGTACTTC. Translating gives CASSLGEYEQYF. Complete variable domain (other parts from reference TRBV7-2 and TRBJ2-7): GAGVSQSPSNKVTEKGKDVELRCDPISGHTALYWYRQSLGQGLEFLIYFQGNSAPDKSGLPSDRFSAERTGGSVSTLTIQRTQQEDSAVYLCASSLGEYEQYFGPGTRLTVT.

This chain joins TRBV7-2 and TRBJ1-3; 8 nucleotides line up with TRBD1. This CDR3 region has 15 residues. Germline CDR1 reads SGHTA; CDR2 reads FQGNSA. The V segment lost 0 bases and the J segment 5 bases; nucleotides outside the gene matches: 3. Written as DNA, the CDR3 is TGTGCCAGCAGCTTAGCCCAGGGGGCTAGAAACACCATATATTTT. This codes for CASSLAQGARNTIYF.

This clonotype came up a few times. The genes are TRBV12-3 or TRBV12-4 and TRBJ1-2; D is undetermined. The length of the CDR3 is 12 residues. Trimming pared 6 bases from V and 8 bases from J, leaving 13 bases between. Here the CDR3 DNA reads TGTGCCAGCAGGCCCGGCCCTATCGGCTACACCTTC. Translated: CASRPGPIGYTF.

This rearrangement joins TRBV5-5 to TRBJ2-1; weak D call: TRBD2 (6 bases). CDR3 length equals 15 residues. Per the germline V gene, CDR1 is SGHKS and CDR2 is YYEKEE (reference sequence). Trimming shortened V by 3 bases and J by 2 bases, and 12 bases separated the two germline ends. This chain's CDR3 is CASSYLTSTYNEQFF. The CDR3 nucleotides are TGTGCCAGCAGCTACTTAACTAGCACCTACAATGAGCAGTTCTTC.

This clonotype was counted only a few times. The CDR3 sequence: CASRLGGLAGNEQFF. CDR3 nucleotides: TGCGCCAGCAGACTCGGAGGACTAGCGGGGAATGAGCAGTTCTTC. This chain joins TRBV5-1 and TRBJ2-1, with 12 bases lining up with TRBD2. J lost 7 bases, V lost 5 bases, and 7 bases had no gene match. This CDR3 is 15 amino acids long. Per the germline V gene, CDR1 is SGHRS and CDR2 is YFSETQ. Full variable domain (outside the CDR3, taken from reference TRBV5-1 and TRBJ2-1): KAGVTQTPRYLIKTRGQQVTLSCSPISGHRSVSWYQQTPGQGLQFLFEYFSETQRNKGNFPGRFSGRQFSNSRSEMNVSTLELGDSALYLCASRLGGLAGNEQFFGPGTRLTVL.

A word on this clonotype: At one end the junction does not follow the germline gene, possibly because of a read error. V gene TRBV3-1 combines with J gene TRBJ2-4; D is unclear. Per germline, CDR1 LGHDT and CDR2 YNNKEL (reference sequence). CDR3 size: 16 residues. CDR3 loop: CSSSQSTRLAKNIQYF. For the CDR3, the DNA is TGTTCCAGCAGCCAAAGTACACGGCTAGCCAAAAACATTCAGTACTTC.

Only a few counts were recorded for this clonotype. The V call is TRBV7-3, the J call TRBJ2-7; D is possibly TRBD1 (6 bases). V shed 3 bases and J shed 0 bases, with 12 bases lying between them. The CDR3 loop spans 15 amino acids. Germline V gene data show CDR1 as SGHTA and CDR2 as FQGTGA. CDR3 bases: TGTGCCAGCAGCTTGGGACAAAGGAGCTCCTACGAGCAGTACTTC. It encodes CASSLGQRSSYEQYF.

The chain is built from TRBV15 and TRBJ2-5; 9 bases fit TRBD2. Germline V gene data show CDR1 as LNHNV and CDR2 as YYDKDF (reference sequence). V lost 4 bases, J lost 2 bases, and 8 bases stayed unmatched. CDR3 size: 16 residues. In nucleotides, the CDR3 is TGTGCCACCAGCACTAAGCGGGGGGTCTTACAAGAGACCCAGTACTTC. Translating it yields CATSTKRGVLQETQYF.